The sequence of this T cell receptor beta chain was determined in a study of post-analysis software for immune sequencing data. Study-wide findings and caveats: Comparison with controls showed significantly lower normalized Chao1 diversity in multiple sclerosis patients.

Unique molecular identifiers had been added to the TCR beta cDNA libraries. MiXCR was run by TCRdb on the PCR reads, yielding one entry per CDR3 protein. The table lists 150,000 to 200,000 distinct CDR3 sequences, about 34% of them singletons, with 25% to 35% in the top ten. A word on this clonotype: Its antigen is as yet unknown.

The receptor comes from a girl aged 10 to 17 with multiple sclerosis. The source was blood, collected after autologous hematopoietic stem cell transplantation.

The DNA for the CDR3 is TGCAGTGCACCCGTCTTCGACAGGTTCGACTACGAGCAGTACTTC. Translation gives CSAPVFDRFDYEQYF. This chain joins TRBV20-1 and TRBJ2-5; the D gene is possibly TRBD1 (6 bases). The J call may not be correct, given that the DNA end is closer to TRBJ2-7. From germline, CDR1 is DFQATT and CDR2 SNEGSKA (reference sequence). The CDR3 consists of 15 residues.